Listed below are T cell receptor beta chains from one sample, sequenced in a study of neurological immune-mediated disorders. TCRdb redid the calling of the 5' RACE reads with MiXCR, one entry per CDR3 protein. In the table there are 80,000 or so distinct CDR3 sequences, about 9.5% of which are singletons. The specimen sequenced was PBMCs. The receptors shown here come from a middle-aged man in good health. Each CDR3 is given with its conserved first and last residue. Each record gives: J gene, D gene, V gene, clone size, CDR3 protein, CDR3 DNA. A D gene is named only where the DNA matches it firmly. Size is stated for part of the rows, as once, few or many counts, or as a class when the clone is expanded.

TRBJ1-4	NA	TRBV28	many	CASSLRGGRIEKLFF	TGTGCCAGCAGTTTACGCGGGGGAAGGATAGAAAAACTGTTTTTT
TRBJ2-3	NA	TRBV7-2	many	CASSQGDTQYF	TGTGCCAGCAGCCAGGGAGATACGCAGTATTTT
TRBJ1-1	TRBD1	TRBV18	many	CASSPSILTGGLGEAFF	TGTGCCAGCTCACCATCCATTTTAACAGGGGGCCTCGGTGAAGCTTTCTTT
TRBJ1-1	TRBD1	TRBV7-2	many	CASSLGAGGNLNTEAFF	TGTGCCAGCAGCTTAGGGGCAGGGGGGAACTTGAACACTGAAGCTTTCTTT
TRBJ2-5	NA	TRBV29-1	many	CSVETASQETQYF	TGCAGCGTTGAAACAGCAAGTCAAGAGACCCAGTACTTC
TRBJ1-6	TRBD1	TRBV12-3/TRBV12-4	many	CASTHDLTGGGGSPLHF	TGTGCCAGCACCCACGACCTGACAGGGGGCGGCGGTTCACCCCTCCACTTT
TRBJ2-7	NA	TRBV5-1	many	CASSLDGTYEQYF	TGCGCCAGCAGCTTGGACGGCACCTACGAGCAGTACTTC
TRBJ2-7	NA	TRBV15	NA	CATSRDRLAYEQYF	TGTGCCACCAGCAGAGATAGGCTAGCTTACGAGCAGTACTTC
TRBJ1-2	NA	TRBV20-1	many	CSARGNSRKGGYTF	TGCAGTGCTAGAGGAAACAGCCGCAAAGGAGGCTACACCTTC
TRBJ2-7	TRBD1	TRBV4-2	NA	CASSPAGRDRGLYEQYF	TGTGCCAGCAGCCCAGCGGGTCGGGACAGGGGCCTCTACGAGCAGTACTTC
TRBJ1-5	NA	TRBV3-1	few	CASSQDSGSNQPQHF	TGTGCCAGCAGCCAAGATTCGGGGAGCAATCAGCCCCAGCATTTT
TRBJ2-6	NA	TRBV28	many	CASRDLSGANVLTF	TGTGCCAGCAGGGATCTCTCTGGGGCCAACGTCCTGACTTTC
TRBJ2-1	NA	TRBV7-2	many	CASSLASAISYNEQFF	TGTGCCAGCAGCTTAGCGTCGGCTATCTCCTACAATGAGCAGTTCTTC
TRBJ2-5	TRBD1	TRBV6-2/TRBV6-3	NA	CASSYSSGGEARETQYF	TGTGCCAGCAGTTACTCATCAGGGGGCGAGGCGAGGGAGACCCAGTACTTC
TRBJ2-1	TRBD1	TRBV5-1	many	CASSEGRGSFLFNEQFF	TGCGCCAGCAGCGAGGGCAGGGGGTCCTTTTTGTTCAATGAGCAGTTCTTC
TRBJ1-4	NA	TRBV5-1	many	CASSLTGMGLFF	TGCGCCAGCAGCTTAACAGGGATGGGGCTGTTTTTT
TRBJ2-5	NA	TRBV20-1	many	CSARVSKETQYF	TGCAGTGCTAGAGTCAGCAAAGAGACCCAGTACTTC
TRBJ2-5	TRBD2	TRBV6-5	many	CASSPRRTSGIGGETQYF	TGTGCCAGCTCTCCCCGAAGGACTAGCGGGATCGGAGGAGAGACCCAGTACTTC
TRBJ2-1	NA	TRBV6-2/TRBV6-3	many	CASSYGTRTDEQFF	TGTGCCAGCAGTTACGGGACAAGGACGGATGAGCAGTTCTTC
TRBJ2-1	NA	TRBV7-2	many	CASSFWGSPSDEQFF	TGTGCCAGCAGCTTTTGGGGAAGTCCATCCGATGAGCAGTTCTTC
TRBJ2-7	NA	TRBV7-2	many	CASSPRLGGHEQYF	TGTGCCAGCAGCCCGCGACTAGGCGGCCACGAGCAGTACTTC
TRBJ2-1	TRBD2	TRBV24-1	many	CATGLAGDSYNEQFF	TGTGCCACCGGCTTAGCGGGTGATTCCTACAATGAGCAGTTCTTC
TRBJ1-2	NA	TRBV24-1	many	CATSDSAHGYTF	TGTGCCACCAGTGATTCGGCCCACGGCTACACCTTC
TRBJ2-5	TRBD2	TRBV5-5	many	CASSDWTSGKETQYF	TGTGCCAGCAGCGACTGGACTAGCGGGAAAGAGACCCAGTACTTC
TRBJ2-5	TRBD2	TRBV12-3/TRBV12-4	many	CASSPTSGRAPETQYF	TGTGCCAGCAGTCCCACTAGCGGGAGGGCCCCAGAGACCCAGTACTTC
TRBJ1-1	TRBD1	TRBV29-1	many	CSVEERDRWNTEAFF	TGCAGCGTTGAAGAGCGGGACAGATGGAACACTGAAGCTTTCTTT
TRBJ2-3	NA	TRBV7-2	many	CASSLDKWVDTQYF	TGTGCCAGCAGCTTAGATAAGTGGGTCGATACGCAGTATTTT
TRBJ2-1	NA	TRBV5-1	many	CASSPGQLGFGEQFF	TGCGCCAGCAGCCCTGGACAGCTCGGTTTTGGGGAGCAGTTCTTC
TRBJ1-1	TRBD1	TRBV10-3	many	CAISERTGGGTEAFF	TGTGCCATCAGTGAGAGGACAGGGGGAGGGACTGAAGCTTTCTTT
TRBJ1-1	NA	TRBV7-9	many	CASSLGQEAFF	TGTGCCAGCAGCTTAGGACAAGAAGCTTTCTTT
TRBJ2-7	TRBD2	TRBV5-1	many	CASSYLAGGPSYEQYF	TGCGCCAGCAGCTATTTAGCGGGGGGTCCATCCTACGAGCAGTACTTC
TRBJ1-6	NA	TRBV9	NA	CASSGSGSYNSPLHF	TGTGCCAGCAGCGGGTCGGGCTCCTATAATTCACCCCTCCACTTT
TRBJ1-2	NA	TRBV5-1	many	CASRGEYGYTF	TGCGCCAGCCGGGGGGAATATGGCTACACCTTC
TRBJ2-7	TRBD2	TRBV10-3	many	CAISVGGGPYEQYF	TGTGCCATCAGTGTGGGCGGGGGACCCTACGAGCAGTACTTC
TRBJ2-3	TRBD2	TRBV9	NA	CASSPGTSVYADTRYF	TGTGCCAGCAGCCCGGGGACTAGTGTGTACGCAGATACGCGGTATTTT
TRBJ2-1	TRBD2	TRBV3-1	many	CASSQRKGLAGGNSYNEQFF	TGTGCCAGCAGCCAAAGGAAGGGACTAGCGGGAGGAAACTCCTACAATGAGCAGTTCTTC
TRBJ2-7	TRBD1	TRBV6-2/TRBV6-3	many	CASSYHPGQGYEQYF	TGTGCCAGCAGTTACCATCCGGGACAGGGGTACGAGCAGTACTTC
TRBJ1-1	NA	TRBV4-2	many	CASSQDRGSPEAFF	TGTGCCAGCAGCCAAGATAGAGGGAGCCCTGAAGCTTTCTTT
TRBJ1-2	NA	TRBV4-1	many	CASKSHRLDGYTF	TGCGCCAGCAAAAGTCACAGGCTTGATGGCTACACCTTC
TRBJ2-1	TRBD2	TRBV5-1	many	CASSQRTSGVEEQFF	TGCGCCAGCAGCCAGCGGACTAGCGGGGTAGAGGAGCAGTTCTTC
TRBJ2-5	NA	TRBV3-1	many	CASARSQETQYF	TGTGCCAGCGCACGAAGTCAAGAGACCCAGTACTTC
TRBJ1-1	TRBD1	TRBV29-1	many	CSARTGPNTEAFF	TGCAGCGCCCGGACAGGACCGAACACTGAAGCTTTCTTT
TRBJ2-4	NA	TRBV3-1	many	CASSQDLGQKNIQYF	TGTGCCAGCAGCCAAGATCTGGGACAAAAAAACATTCAGTACTTC
TRBJ2-2	TRBD1	TRBV19	many	CASSTTGGTGELFF	TGTGCCAGTAGTACCACAGGGGGCACCGGGGAGCTGTTTTTT
TRBJ2-2	NA	TRBV3-1	few	CASSRKGGTDNGELFF	TGTGCCAGCAGCCGCAAGGGGGGGACCGATAACGGGGAGCTGTTTTTT
TRBJ1-2	TRBD1	TRBV20-1	many	CSARRDRGYGYTF	TGCAGTGCTAGGAGGGACAGGGGCTATGGCTACACCTTC
TRBJ2-5	NA	TRBV5-1	many	CASSSSPPNTEETQYF	TGCGCCAGCAGCTCCTCCCCCCCGAACACCGAAGAGACCCAGTACTTC
TRBJ2-1	TRBD1	TRBV5-1	many	CASSLPRDRGGNEQFF	TGCGCCAGCAGCTTGCCCCGGGACAGGGGAGGTAATGAGCAGTTCTTC
TRBJ2-7	NA	TRBV7-9	NA	CASSPDSGYEQYF	TGTGCCAGCAGCCCCGACAGTGGTTACGAGCAGTACTTC
TRBJ2-2	TRBD1	TRBV5-1	many	CASSRLLPGQGAGELFF	TGCGCCAGCAGCCGATTATTGCCGGGACAGGGGGCCGGGGAGCTGTTTTTT
TRBJ2-2	NA	TRBV21-1	NA	CANRANTGELFF	TGTGCCAACAGGGCGAACACCGGGGAGCTGTTTTTT